This entry is about one T cell receptor (beta chain). Its antigen remains unidentified. The data are from a study of blood T cells in healthy people across ages. A J-beta primer mix and a sample-barcoded 5' primer were used in a second PCR of about 7 to 12 cycles. Using its own MiXCR run on the 5' RACE reads, TCRdb lists one record per CDR3 protein. Among approximately 1,700,000 distinct CDR3 sequences listed, roughly 43% were seen once. General study results and limits: Estimated diversity, derived from one million T cells, was regarded as an underestimate.

This clonotype originated in a human donor in good health. Sequencing was performed on blood.

The CDR3 region has the DNA TGTGCCACCAGTGATCCCGGACAGGGAATACGGCAGTACTTC. Translating it yields CATSDPGQGIRQYF. The chain carries TRBV24-1 and TRBJ2-4, with 8 bases that match TRBD1. V lost 3 bases to trimming and J lost 13 bases; unmatched junction nucleotides: 10. CDR1 and CDR2 (germline): KGHDR, SFDVKD. This CDR3 spans 14 amino acids.